This T cell receptor (beta chain) was observed in a study of long-term antiretroviral therapy in people with HIV. This CDR3 contains 13 residues. Germline-derived CDR1 and CDR2 are SGHAT and FQNNGV. V dropped 8 bases and J dropped 1; count of bases not matched to a gene: 2. Sequencing used immunoSEQ v3.0 at survey level. The protocol was immunoSEQ multiplex PCR, while the TCRdb copy is restricted to in-frame clones and leaves out a portion. The data hold about 8,800 clones, with 70% to 75% observed a single time. On this clone: The antigen is unknown.

People in the study who had HIV all got their treatment in the United States. Overall study results and limits: Diversity went up after ART and still fell short of transplant donor controls. Versus controls, repertoires in people with HIV had narrower CDR3 length ranges.

The chain combines TRBV11-2 with TRBJ1-1, with 9 positions matching TRBD1. This receptor was taken from a man aged 35-49 years with HIV. The sequences come from unsorted PBMCs, collected 1.8 years before starting antiretroviral therapy. For the CDR3, the DNA is TGTGCCAGCCAGGACAGGGGGAACACTGAAGCTTTCTTT. Translation: CASQDRGNTEAFF.